This T cell receptor (beta chain) originates from a study of blood T cells in healthy people across ages. Study-level information: Capturing about one barcoded beta molecule per two T cells was achieved by template switching. Study-level findings and limits: The study found more naive CD4+ cells and higher diversity in long-lived than aged donors.

A second PCR of roughly 6 to 12 cycles used a sample-barcoded 5' primer and a J-beta primer mix. A 12-random-nucleotide template-switch adaptor tagged each cDNA molecule. TCRdb re-called the 5' RACE reads through MiXCR, storing one row per CDR3 protein. This table holds roughly 1.4 million distinct CDR3 sequences, almost 60% found once. Concerning this clonotype itself: Its antigen is unknown.

Germline CDR1 reads DFQATT; CDR2 reads SNEGSKA (reference sequence). This CDR3 is built from 15 residues. V lost 6 bases and J 5 bases, leaving 21 bases between the germline ends. This clonotype was sampled from a man between 18 and 29 years old in good health. The sequenced sample consisted of blood. The chain employs TRBV20-1 and TRBJ2-3; the D gene could be TRBD1 or TRBD2 (5 bases each). CDR3 sequence: CSALESRGTQDTQYF. As DNA, the CDR3 is TGCAGTGCCCTAGAGAGTCGTGGGACGCAAGATACGCAGTATTTT.